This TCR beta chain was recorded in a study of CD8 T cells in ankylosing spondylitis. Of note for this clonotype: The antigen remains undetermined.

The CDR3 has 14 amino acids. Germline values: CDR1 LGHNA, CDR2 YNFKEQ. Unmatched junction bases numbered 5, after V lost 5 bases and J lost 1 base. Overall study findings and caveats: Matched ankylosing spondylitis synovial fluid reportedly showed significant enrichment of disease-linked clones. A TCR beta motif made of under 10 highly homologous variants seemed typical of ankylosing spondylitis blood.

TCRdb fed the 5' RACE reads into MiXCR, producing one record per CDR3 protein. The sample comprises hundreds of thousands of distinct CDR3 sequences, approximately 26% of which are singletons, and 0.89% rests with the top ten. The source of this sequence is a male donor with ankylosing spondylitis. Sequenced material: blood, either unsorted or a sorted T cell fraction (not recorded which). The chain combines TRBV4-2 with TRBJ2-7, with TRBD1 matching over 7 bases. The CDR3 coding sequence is TGTGCCAGCAGCGCACTGACAGGGTCCTACGAGCAGTACTTC. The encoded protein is CASSALTGSYEQYF.